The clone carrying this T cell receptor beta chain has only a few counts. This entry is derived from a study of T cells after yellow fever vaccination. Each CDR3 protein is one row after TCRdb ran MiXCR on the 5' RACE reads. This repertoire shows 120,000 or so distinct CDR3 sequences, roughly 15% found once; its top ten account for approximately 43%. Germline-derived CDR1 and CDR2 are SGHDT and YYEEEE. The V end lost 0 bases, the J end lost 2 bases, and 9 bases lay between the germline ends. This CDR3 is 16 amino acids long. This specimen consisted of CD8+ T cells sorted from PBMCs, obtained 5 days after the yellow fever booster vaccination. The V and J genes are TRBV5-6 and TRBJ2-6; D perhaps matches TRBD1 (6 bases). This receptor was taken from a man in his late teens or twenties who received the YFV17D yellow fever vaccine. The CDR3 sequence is CASSLGPGAGANVLTF. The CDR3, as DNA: TGTGCCAGCAGCTTGGGCCCAGGGGCTGGGGCCAACGTCCTGACTTTC.